The TCR beta chain described here comes from a study of neurological immune-mediated disorders. MiXCR, run by TCRdb on the 5' RACE reads, gives a single entry per CDR3 protein. The sample holds approximately 100,000 distinct CDR3 sequences, about 10% seen once. CDR1 is SGHTA and CDR2 is FQGTGA in the germline V gene. V was cut by 5 bases and J by 2 bases, with 16 bases left in between. The CDR3 consists of 16 residues. This clonotype was detected many times. Time point defined: longitudinal time-point 3. This TCR was sampled from a female donor with HTLV-1-associated myelopathy (HAM/TSP). Sequenced input: PBMCs. V and J are TRBV7-3 and TRBJ2-1, with D possibly matching TRBD1 (7 bases). The chain's CDR3 is CASSPGGLAPYNEQFF. As DNA, the CDR3 is TGTGCCAGCAGCCCAGGGGGGCTAGCCCCCTACAATGAGCAGTTCTTC.